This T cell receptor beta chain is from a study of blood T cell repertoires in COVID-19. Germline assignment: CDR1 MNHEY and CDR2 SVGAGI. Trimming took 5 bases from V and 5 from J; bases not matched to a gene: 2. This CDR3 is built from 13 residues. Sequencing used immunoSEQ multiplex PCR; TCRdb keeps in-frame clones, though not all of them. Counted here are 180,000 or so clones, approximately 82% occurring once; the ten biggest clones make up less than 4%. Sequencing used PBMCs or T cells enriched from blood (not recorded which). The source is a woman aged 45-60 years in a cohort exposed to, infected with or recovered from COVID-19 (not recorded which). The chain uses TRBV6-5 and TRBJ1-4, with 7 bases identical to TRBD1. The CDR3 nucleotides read TGTGCCAGCAGTCAACAGGGGAATGAAAAACTGTTTTTT. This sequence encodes CASSQQGNEKLFF.